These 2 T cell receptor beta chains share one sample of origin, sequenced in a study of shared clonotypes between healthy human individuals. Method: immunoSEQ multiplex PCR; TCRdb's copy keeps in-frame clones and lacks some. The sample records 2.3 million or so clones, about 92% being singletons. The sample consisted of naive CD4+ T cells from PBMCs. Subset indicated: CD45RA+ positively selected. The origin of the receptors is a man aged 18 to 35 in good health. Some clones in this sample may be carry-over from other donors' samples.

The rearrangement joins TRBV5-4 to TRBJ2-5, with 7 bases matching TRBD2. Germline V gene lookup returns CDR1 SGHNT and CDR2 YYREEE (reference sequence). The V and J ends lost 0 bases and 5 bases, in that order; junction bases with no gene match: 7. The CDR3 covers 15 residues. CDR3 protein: CASSLAGRASETQYF. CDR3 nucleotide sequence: TGTGCCAGCAGCTTGGCAGGGAGGGCCAGCGAGACCCAGTACTTC.

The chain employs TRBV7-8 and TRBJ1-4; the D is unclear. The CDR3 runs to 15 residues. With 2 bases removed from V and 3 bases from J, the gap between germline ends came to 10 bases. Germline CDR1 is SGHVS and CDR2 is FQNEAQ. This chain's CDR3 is CASSLKERSNEKLFF. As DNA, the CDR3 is TGTGCCAGCAGCTTAAAGGAGCGGTCTAATGAAAAACTGTTTTTT.